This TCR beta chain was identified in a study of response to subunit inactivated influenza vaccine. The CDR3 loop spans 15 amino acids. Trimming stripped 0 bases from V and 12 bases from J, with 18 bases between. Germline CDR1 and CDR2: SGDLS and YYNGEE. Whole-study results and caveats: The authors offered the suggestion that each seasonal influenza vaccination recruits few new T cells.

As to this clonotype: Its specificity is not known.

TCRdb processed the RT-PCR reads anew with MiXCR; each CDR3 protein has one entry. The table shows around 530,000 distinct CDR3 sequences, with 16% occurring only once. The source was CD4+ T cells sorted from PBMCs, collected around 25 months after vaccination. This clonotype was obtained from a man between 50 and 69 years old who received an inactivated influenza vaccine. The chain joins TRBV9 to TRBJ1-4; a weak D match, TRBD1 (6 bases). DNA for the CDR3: TGTGCCAGCAGCGTAGGCGGGGGGCAGACGCGGGAACTGTTTTTT. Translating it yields CASSVGGGQTRELFF.